This T cell receptor (beta chain) was retrieved from a study of T cells in Graves' hyperthyroidism and ophthalmopathy. Trimming removed 6 bases from V and 4 bases from J; junction bases left unmatched: 10. Germline V gene sequence: CDR1 SNHLY, CDR2 FYNNEI. The CDR3 consists of 16 residues. The CDR3 regions of TCR beta were amplified from RNA transcripts. An initial round of RT-PCR targeting the TCR CDR3 relied on the HTBI primer set. In TCRdb, the multiplex PCR reads were re-called with MiXCR into one record per CDR3 protein. Of about 770,000 distinct CDR3 sequences in the sample, under 20% were seen once. Ten or more counts support this clonotype.

This TCR came from a woman aged 45-59 years with Graves' hyperthyroidism that later progressed to Graves' ophthalmopathy. The V call is TRBV2, the J call TRBJ2-3; 10 bases line up with TRBD2. The sequencing input was blood. CDR3 bases: TGTGCCAGCAGGGGGGCTAGCGGGGGAGAGGCAGATACGCAGTATTTT. Its translation: CASRGASGGEADTQYF.